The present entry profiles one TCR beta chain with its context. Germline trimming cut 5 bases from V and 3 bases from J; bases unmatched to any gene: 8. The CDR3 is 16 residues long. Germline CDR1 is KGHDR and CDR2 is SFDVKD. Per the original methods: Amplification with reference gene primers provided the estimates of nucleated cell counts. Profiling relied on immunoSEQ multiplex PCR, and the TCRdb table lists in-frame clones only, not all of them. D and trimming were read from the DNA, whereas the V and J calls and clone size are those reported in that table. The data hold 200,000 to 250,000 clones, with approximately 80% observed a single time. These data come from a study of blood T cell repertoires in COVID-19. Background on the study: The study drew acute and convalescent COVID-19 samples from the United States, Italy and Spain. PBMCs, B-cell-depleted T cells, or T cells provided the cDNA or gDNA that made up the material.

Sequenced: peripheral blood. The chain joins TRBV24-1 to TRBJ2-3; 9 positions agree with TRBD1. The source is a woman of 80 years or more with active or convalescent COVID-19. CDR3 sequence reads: CATSAGQGGWTDTQYF. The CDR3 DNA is TGTGCCACCAGTGCGGGACAGGGCGGTTGGACAGATACGCAGTATTTT.